The T cell receptor beta chain under discussion was sequenced for a study of T cells after yellow fever vaccination (dated by TCRdb to between 2018 and 2021). Turning to the overall study: Libraries from fractions with low cell numbers were prepared with the SMART-Seq v4 Ultra Low Input RNA kit. Bulk TCR alpha and beta repertoires were sequenced longitudinally to track T-cell clones before and after primary and booster YFV17D yellow fever vaccination. Two healthy male donors, one aged 18 to 29 and one aged 30 to 40 years, were included in the cohort. Blood was collected at multiple timepoints before and after primary and secondary immunization, and bulk PBMC replicates and cell subsets were isolated.

Compared with germline, V lacks 1 base and J lacks 4 bases; bases without a gene match: 9. Spanning cysteine to phenylalanine, the CDR3 consists of 16 amino acids. The sequence is cut down to CDR3 DNA, 48 bases in frame from base 1. CDR1 and CDR2 are drawn from the germline V gene: KGHSH, LQKENI. Interpreted using the paper, the treatment or condition label stands for: live attenuated yellow fever vaccine strain. A standard Ficoll-Paque protocol was used to isolate PBMCs from peripheral blood. Dynabeads CD4 and CD8 positive selection kits were used to isolate CD4 and CD8 T-cell fractions. RNA was extracted with TriZol from bulk PBMCs, CD4 and CD8 fractions, and dextramer-positive and dextramer-negative fractions. Turning to this clonotype: Its target antigen remains unknown. It has no much larger one-base neighbor in the sample; base qualities were not kept.

Results and caveats for the whole study, not just this receptor: Computational filtering was required because FACS-sorted repertoires could contain abundant contaminating clonotypes from the bulk population. The secondary T-cell response was found to be weaker but faster than the primary response, with a peak reached on day 5 rather than on day 15. A small fraction of clonotypes appeared in both the CD4 and CD8 compartments, likely as a result of convergent recombination. Because the study included only two donors, the extent to which the findings can be generalized is limited. Most clones expanded after primary vaccination (96% of CD4 and roughly 90% of CD8) were re-detected after the booster, suggesting that broad memory maintenance occurred.

TCRdb names Illumina NovaSeq 6000 as the instrument used. Synthesis of TCR cDNA relied on 5'RACE template switching, a step that introduced a universal primer site along with unique molecular identifiers. cDNA synthesis was primed from both the TCR alpha and TCR beta constant segments. Library amplification involved two PCR steps, and the second step added sample barcodes and sequencing adapters. Sequencing of libraries was done on Illumina HiSeq 2500 (2x100 bp) or NovaSeq (2x150 bp). As for the authors' bioinformatics: MIGEC handled demultiplexing of reads and collapsing into UMI consensus sequences, while MiXCR performed V(D)J alignment. Vaccine-responding clonotypes were identified with edgeR using replicate PBMC samples, with FDR below 0.01 and a log2 fold change above 5 up to day 15 being required. Each bulk clonotype received a CD4 or CD8 identity based on whether the sequenced CD4 or CD8 repertoire contained that clonotype at higher abundance. TCRdb itself trimmed the public reads at Q25 with fastp, ran MiXCR and retained productive beta chains. A single entry per CDR3 protein holds the most common genes and DNA from its merged rows. None of the V and J calls come from the authors' own analysis; TCRdb made them. Present in this sample are 340,000 or so distinct CDR3 sequences, about 12% of which were seen just once. Of the sample, more than 3% is held by the ten largest clones.

The chain links TRBV18 with TRBJ2-7; 8 central bases correspond to TRBD2. The clonotype comes from a man between 18 and 35 years old who received the YFV17D yellow fever vaccine. The starting material was CD4+ T cells sorted from PBMCs, obtained 15 days after the yellow fever booster vaccination. The nucleotide sequence reads as follows: TGTGCCAGCTCACCACGATCGGCGGGGGGCTCATACGAGCAGTACTTC. Translated, it gives CASSPRSAGGSYEQYF.